This entry describes one T cell receptor (beta chain). This receptor's antigen is unknown. Per-nucleotide qualities are absent, and no much larger clonotype sits a single base away. The cohort consisted of approximately 670 healthy bone marrow donors. Cohort members were all nominally healthy when sampled, although unrecorded immune exposures were likely present. The donor tested CMV seronegative and was one of the 352 seronegative cohort members. Each donor provided a peripheral blood sample, and peripheral blood mononuclear cells were used for TCR beta sequencing. The Qiagen DNeasy Blood Extraction Kit was used to extract genomic DNA from the blood cell samples. V has 4 bases trimmed and J has 6 bases trimmed; junction bases matching no gene number 14. Measured from the cysteine to the phenylalanine, the CDR3 is 16 residues long. This entry keeps only the CDR3 DNA: 48 bases, framed from base 1. As encoded in the germline V gene, CDR1 is SGHRS while CDR2 is YFSETQ.

The protocol used for the library was the immunoSEQ multiplex PCR assay. For the multiplex PCR, a mixture combining 60 forward primers for TCR Vbeta segments and 13 reverse primers for TCR Jbeta segments was used. A multiplex PCR assay on genomic DNA amplified the CDR3 region of rearranged TCR beta genes. The Illumina HiSeq System was used to sequence the amplified TCR beta libraries as 87-base-pair reads. In the paper's pipeline: Across the 700 or so repertoires, a later analysis counted roughly 77 million unique TCR beta chains, 9.5 million to 13 million of which were shared by at least two donors. To remove PCR and sequencing errors, raw reads were error-corrected and collapsed into unique sequences using a nearest-neighbor algorithm that merged closely related sequences. To assign V, D and J gene segments, CDR3 sequences were aligned to IMGT reference sequences. Each retained sequence needed at least a six-nucleotide match to both a V gene segment and a J gene segment. A rearrangement was called productive if the CDR3 had no stop codons and remained in frame with V and J, and every other rearrangement was called non-productive. CDR3 was defined according to IMGT convention as the region running from the second conserved V-encoded cysteine to the conserved J-encoded phenylalanine. The earlier analysis of about 590 of the donors excluded sequences that lacked an unambiguous match to a single V gene segment. In an earlier analysis of 500 to 750 of the donors, V segments were called functional above 56.7% productive rearrangements and were called segregating when the between-donor standard deviation exceeded 5%. A statistical classification framework was developed to diagnose cytomegalovirus status using the catalog of TCR beta chain sequences. In a later analysis, TCR nucleotide sequences were compared against IMGT/GENE-DB human TR gene sequences so that V and J genes could be assigned. Using the TCRdist pipeline, a later analysis assigned CDR3 sequences along with most-parsimonious VDJ recombination scenarios. In a later analysis, every TCR beta chain was defined by the combination of its CDR3 amino acid sequence and its V-gene family, and reads without a unique V-gene family were dropped. To address suspected cross-contamination and a sequencing artifact, a later analysis removed approximately 590 highly shared, low-generation-probability nucleotide sequences. In a later analysis, a clonal expansion index for each public chain was calculated from normalized within-repertoire ranks of inferred template counts. Generation probabilities in a later analysis came from a VDJ recombination model fitted to out-of-frame rearrangements, and those results were checked against IGoR. A later analysis scored TCR-TCR, TCR-HLA and TCR-CMV co-occurrence with hypergeometric tests, applying a repertoire-size bias correction to TCR pairs. To estimate false discovery rates, a later analysis permuted the HLA or CMV assignments 20 times. In a later analysis, co-occurring TCRs were grouped using DBSCAN, and TCRdist sequence similarity was added for clustering within HLA-allele-positive subsets. Repertoires with fewer than 30,000 or more than 120,000 public chains were left out of co-occurrence clustering, as were a handful of repertoires with anomalous nucleotide sharing. The table was pulled from immuneACCESS by TCRdb, which kept in-frame rearrangements only. Such tables lose some clones; where checked, under half of the loss comes from unresolved V genes, and the rest has no known cause. V and J calls plus clone size are reproduced from that table; the DNA served to infer D and trimming. The sample table contains 150,000 to 180,000 clones; only one count was recorded for about 74% of them. The biggest ten clones account for around 4.1% of the sample.

The entry originates in a study of cytomegalovirus exposure and HLA in healthy donors (dated by TCRdb to about 2017). In terms of the full investigation: In an earlier analysis of roughly 590 of the donors, approximately 300 Gb of sequence data and roughly 100 million unique TCR beta sequences from roughly 200 million T cells were reported. Approximately 330 gigabases of sequencing data and around 85 million unique TCR sequences made up an early release that covered under 750 HLA-typed donors. Among the roughly 430 genotyped donors, 75% to 90% belonged to the genetic ancestry cluster associated with self-reported Caucasian donors. The study aimed to test whether cataloging public T cell receptors could reveal signatures of past pathogen exposure. Using immunosequencing, the study profiled T cell repertoires from about 610 subjects and related those repertoires to cytomegalovirus serostatus. In addition to the first cohort of roughly 670 subjects, a separate validation cohort of 100 to 150 different subjects was used. To predict cytomegalovirus infection status, the study brought together high-throughput TCR immunosequencing, statistical association of individual TCRs with disease status, and machine learning. In a later analysis, previously published TCR beta repertoires from 666 donors were re-analyzed and high-resolution HLA genotyping was added so that TCR occurrence patterns could be studied. Rather than using new phenotypic data, the later analysis identified candidate immune exposures from TCR beta sequences and from how often those sequences occurred across donors. An earlier analysis of some 500 of the donors applied high-throughput TCR beta sequencing to assess whether each TCR beta V gene segment acted as functional or pseudogenic. Donor age, sex, ethnicity and CMV serostatus were compiled alongside the repertoire data. A later genetic analysis used genome-wide SNP genotypes for about 60% of the roughly 700 donors, treating that subset as a discovery cohort. All discovery cohort repertoires had been generated using a single sequencing platform. HLA typing included class I and class II loci at four-digit resolution. The number of donors typed differed by locus, with 629-630 for A, B, C, DRB1 and DQB1, around 500 for DQA1, some 570 for DPA1, and approximately 470 for DPB1. Because of strong linkage in the cohort, roughly five DR-DQ haplotypes were treated as single units for association and clustering. On average, around 240,000 unique TCR beta nucleotide sequences were sequenced per donor among fewer than 500 genotyped donors of the cohort, with roughly 18% of those sequences being non-productive. Broader findings and caveats from the paper: CMV serostatus was the only immune exposure information available for the cohort. At a false discovery rate of 0.05, a later analysis linked 15,000 to 20,000 TCR beta sequences to specific HLA alleles. In a later analysis, HLA-associated TCR beta chains showed more clonal expansion and lower generation probabilities than non-associated chains that were equally common. A total of around 150 TCR beta chains were listed by the study as associated with cytomegalovirus. An association between a missense DCLRE1C variant and V-gene and J-gene trimming of TCR beta chains was found in a later genetic analysis and replicated in an independent cohort. Because counts were too low, seventeen rarely observed V segments, including chromosome 9 orphons, were excluded from the earlier analysis of under 650 of the donors. According to the authors, the approach could potentially be generalized to other disease states and immunological phenotypes. Because the 87-base-pair reads could not distinguish some IMGT-functional V segments, including TRBV6-2 and TRBV6-3, those segments were excluded. In vitro tests confirmed that a few of the cytomegalovirus-associated TCR beta chains recognize cytomegalovirus antigens. A further reported finding was that TCR beta sequences accurately predicted the HLA-A and HLA-B alleles for most subjects in the first cohort. Because some donors lacked HLA typing at each locus, the association tests relied only on the typed subset. Most CMV-associated TCR beta chains appeared to be HLA-restricted in a later analysis, and the HLA associations seemed to be driven largely by CMV exposure. Several of the top co-occurrence clusters appeared to be linked to parvovirus B19, influenza, CMV and Epstein-Barr virus, according to a later analysis. In an earlier analysis of 587 of the donors, most TCR beta V segments appeared in productive rearrangements about 87% or about 30% of the time, broadly matching IMGT annotations. When HLA alleles, especially DR and DQ, strongly co-occurred, attributing TCR associations to individual alleles was difficult. According to a later analysis, TCR association rates differed among HLA loci, with DRB1 alleles showing the most associated TCRs and HLA-C alleles showing the fewest. The cohort was sequenced for TCR beta chains only, and without alpha or paired-chain data the features that could be detected were limited. A group of highly shared sequence variants was considered likely to be a technical artifact of the sequencing pipeline. Linkage disequilibrium might explain the correlated functional status among segregating V segments, but an unknown experimental factor could not be excluded. Roughly uniform sequencing depth across donors was assumed in presence/absence analyses, although this assumption may not hold. According to a later genetic analysis, donors in an Asian-associated ancestry cluster had fewer N-insertions in productive TCRs than the approximately 710-donor mean. Most TCR sequences were seen in very few donors, while some public TCRs were found in many individuals. The classifier was reported to diagnose cytomegalovirus status with high specificity and sensitivity in both the original cohort and the validation cohort.

The TCR originated in a woman between 35 and 50 years old in good health and CMV-seronegative. The material sequenced was PBMCs. The chain is encoded by TRBV5-1 joined to TRBJ1-2; TRBD1 agrees with 8 junctional bases. In nucleotides, the sequence is TGCGCCAGCAGCCCCGGACAGGGCGCTGGGGGAAATGGCTACACCTTC. It codes for CASSPGQGAGGNGYTF.